The text below deals with one T cell receptor beta chain. Its antigen is unknown. The entry originates in a study of Graves' ophthalmopathy and Graves' hyperthyroidism. This CDR3 is 14 amino acids long. The germline V gene encodes CDR1 SGHNT and CDR2 YENEEA. V lost 5 bases, J lost 8 bases, and 18 bases lay in between. The study, taken as a whole, reports: The majority of expanded thyroid clonotypes above 0.001 frequency also occurred in blood.

RNA transcripts served as template for amplifying TCR beta CDR3 sequences. A first-round RT-PCR used HTBI primers, followed by a second-round multiplex PCR. TCRdb re-called the multiplex PCR reads through MiXCR, storing one row per CDR3 protein. The data show about 700,000 distinct CDR3 sequences, roughly 41% seen once. The sequenced sample consisted of peripheral blood. This clonotype was obtained from an adult man with Graves' ophthalmopathy. The rearrangement uses TRBV11-3 and TRBJ1-2, with unresolved D. CDR3 sequence reads: CASSPTTGGGGYTF. CDR3 in DNA: TGTGCCAGCAGCCCAACGACGGGCGGCGGGGGCTACACCTTC. Full variable domain (outside the CDR3, taken from reference TRBV11-3 and TRBJ1-2): EAGVVQSPRYKIIEKKQPVAFWCNPISGHNTLYWYLQNLGQGPELLIRYENEEAVDDSQLPKDRFSAERLKGVDSTLKIQPAELGDSAVYLCASSPTTGGGGYTFGSGTRLTVV.